The 32 T cell receptor beta chains in this list originate from one sample, sequenced in a study of shared clonotypes between healthy human individuals. CD45RO-negative, CCR7-positively selected cells formed the naive CD8 fraction, excluding terminally differentiated effector memory CD45RA+ cells. Produced via immunoSEQ multiplex PCR; TCRdb's table is partial and in-frame only. Of 450,000 to 700,000 clones detected, roughly 96% appear once; the ten largest clones hold 0.1% to 0.11%. The sample comprised naive CD8+ T cells sorted from blood. These receptors were taken from a young woman in good health.

V gene TRBV27 combines with J gene TRBJ2-6; D is undetermined. The CDR3 runs to 16 residues. Germline CDR1 reads MNHEY; CDR2 reads SMNVEV (reference sequence). Trimming left V 1 base short and J 0 bases short, with 7 bases between. As DNA, the CDR3 is TGTGCCAGCAGTTTATTTGCCCACTCTGGGGCCAACGTCCTGACTTTC. The encoded protein is CASSLFAHSGANVLTF.

The genes are TRBV27 and TRBJ2-5; D ambiguous. The J call may be wrong; the DNA end is better matched by TRBJ2-7. Germline CDR1 and CDR2: MNHEY and SMNVEV (reference sequence). CDR3 length equals 14 residues. The CDR3 DNA reads TGTGCCAGTAGCCCGACCGCCTTTTTCGACGAGCAGTACTTC. As protein: CASSPTAFFDEQYF.

In DNA, the CDR3 is TGTGCCAGCAGTCCGGGGGTGGGAGGCTACGAGCAGTACTTC. Translated, it gives CASSPGVGGYEQYF. V usage is TRBV27 and J usage is TRBJ2-7, with D possibly matching TRBD2 (6 bases). Looked up from germline, CDR1 is MNHEY and CDR2 is SMNVEV (reference sequence). The V end was cut by 5 bases, the J end by 3 bases, with 14 bases between. This CDR3 comprises 14 residues.

The rearrangement links TRBV27 to TRBJ2-5; possibly TRBD1 for D (6 bases). V was shortened by 5 bases and J by 5 bases, with 12 bases between the two germline ends. In germline, CDR1 is MNHEY, CDR2 SMNVEV (reference sequence). CDR3 length equals 13 residues. In DNA, the CDR3 is TGTGCCAGCAGTCGGACAGTTAGGGAGACCCAGTACTTC. It translates to CASSRTVRETQYF.

This chain's CDR3 is CASSLSPGGIGYTF. CDR3 DNA: TGTGCCAGCAGTTTATCGCCAGGGGGTATAGGCTACACCTTC. This chain joins TRBV27 and TRBJ1-2; 7 positions match TRBD1. Germline lookup yields CDR1 MNHEY and CDR2 SMNVEV (reference sequence). J gave up 8 bases and V 0 bases, and 6 bases lay outside the gene matches. The CDR3 covers 14 residues.

The V gene is TRBV7-6, the J gene TRBJ2-1, with D tentatively TRBD1 or TRBD2 (5 bases each). Germline V gene lookup returns CDR1 SGHVS and CDR2 FNYEAQ. V was clipped by 5 bases and J by 6 bases, with 5 bases between them. The CDR3 runs to 11 residues. CDR3 nucleotides: TGTGCCAGCAGCGGGGGCAATGAGCAGTTCTTC. Protein product: CASSGGNEQFF. The whole variable domain, remainder taken from reference TRBV7-6 and TRBJ2-1, is GAGVSQSPRYKVTKRGQDVALRCDPISGHVSLYWYRQALGQGPEFLTYFNYEAQQDKSGLPNDRFSAERPEGSISTLTIQRTEQRDSAMYRCASSGGNEQFFGPGTRLTVL.

The chain is built from TRBV28 and TRBJ2-7; TRBD2 is a possible D gene (5 bases). The CDR3 sequence is 14 residues long. The germline gives CDR1 MDHEN, CDR2 SYDVKM. Between the trimmed V and J ends, which lost 7 bases and 1 base, there was a span of 14 bases. The CDR3 DNA follows: TGTGCCAGCATAAAAAGCGGTTCTTCCTACGAGCAGTACTTC. It specifies CASIKSGSSYEQYF.

The V and J genes are TRBV29-1 and TRBJ2-5; D remains unclear. The germline V gene encodes CDR1 SQVTM and CDR2 ANQGSEA. Trimming pared 7 bases from V and 4 bases from J, leaving 10 bases between. The CDR3 length is 11 residues. In nucleotides, the CDR3 is TGCAGCGGTGGGCTAGGAGAGACCCAGTACTTC. Translated, it gives CSGGLGETQYF.

V usage is TRBV27 and J usage is TRBJ2-2, with D possibly being TRBD2 (6 bases). Germline V CDR1 and CDR2: MNHEY, SMNVEV (reference sequence). The CDR3 covers 17 residues. Trimming left V 1 base short and J 0 bases short, with 12 bases between. DNA for the CDR3: TGTGCCAGCAGTTTATGGGGTCTAGCGTCGAACACCGGGGAGCTGTTTTTT. Protein product: CASSLWGLASNTGELFF.

The rearrangement links TRBV7-9 to TRBJ2-7; 7 bases agree with TRBD1. V lost 9 bases and J lost 3; bases outside the gene matches: 5. The CDR3 sequence is 12 residues long. Germline V gene data show CDR1 as SEHNR and CDR2 as FQNEAQ (reference sequence). The CDR3 reads CASKQGHYEQYF. The CDR3 nucleotides are TGTGCCAGTAAACAGGGGCACTACGAGCAGTACTTC.

The rearrangement links TRBV30 to TRBJ2-1; 14 bases match TRBD2. In germline, CDR1 is GTSNPN, CDR2 SVGIG (reference sequence). Losses at the gene ends were 3 bases for V and 7 bases for J; bases not matched to a gene: 5. The CDR3 has 15 residues. The CDR3 DNA reads TGTGCCTGGAGCCGGGGACTAGCGGGAGATAATGAGCAGTTCTTC. It is translated as CAWSRGLAGDNEQFF.

The chain combines TRBV27 with TRBJ2-1; D unresolved. CDR1 MNHEY and CDR2 SMNVEV come from the germline V gene (reference sequence). The CDR3 has 15 residues. The germline V and J ends were trimmed by 7 bases and 0 bases, with 13 bases remaining between them. CDR3 coding DNA: TGTGCCAGCACCTCCGACTTTAGCTCCTACAATGAGCAGTTCTTC. This codes for CASTSDFSSYNEQFF.

J is TRBJ2-1 and V is TRBV11-3; D is tentatively TRBD1 or TRBD2 (6 bases each). In germline, CDR1 is SGHNT, CDR2 YENEEA. Trimming took 6 bases from V and 14 from J, leaving 14 bases between them. CDR3 length: 11 amino acids. The CDR3 sequence: CASSYRGQKFF. CDR3 nucleotides: TGTGCCAGCAGTTATCGGGGGCAGAAGTTCTTC.

This clone was counted once. The rearrangement links TRBV4-1 to TRBJ2-7; no firm D call. The CDR3 is 15 amino acids. Trimming removed 1 base at V and 1 base at J, with 11 bases between. Germline CDR1 reads MGHRA; CDR2 reads YSYEKL. The CDR3 DNA follows: TGCGCCAGCAGCCAAGGCTCTCTGGCATCCTACGAGCAGTACTTC. Residues: CASSQGSLASYEQYF.

The table lists this clone with a few counts. This chain uses TRBV30 with TRBJ1-1; D may be TRBD1 (5 bases). This CDR3 has 11 amino acids. Trimming left V 1 base short and J 6 bases short, with 6 bases between. Per the germline V gene, CDR1 is GTSNPN and CDR2 is SVGIG (reference sequence). The CDR3 DNA reads as TGTGCCTGGAGTGCAGGGTCTGAAGCTTTCTTT. It yields the protein CAWSAGSEAFF.

The V call is TRBV7-9, the J call TRBJ2-7, with 9 positions matching TRBD2. The V gene end was trimmed by 0 bases and the J gene end by 2 bases; junction bases not matched to a gene: 2. The CDR3 sequence is 15 residues long. From germline, CDR1 is SEHNR and CDR2 FQNEAQ (reference sequence). CDR3 residues: CASSLAPSGTYEQYF. CDR3 coding DNA: TGTGCCAGCAGCTTAGCGCCTAGCGGGACCTACGAGCAGTACTTC. The full variable domain, in which reference TRBV7-9 and TRBJ2-7 provide the parts outside the CDR3, is DTGVSQNPRHKITKRGQNVTFRCDPISEHNRLYWYRQTLGQGPEFLTYFQNEAQLEKSRLLSDRFSAERPKGSFSTLEIQRTEQGDSAMYLCASSLAPSGTYEQYFGPGTRLTVT.

The chain employs TRBV27 and TRBJ2-7; D uncertain. The CDR3 is 13 residues long. The V gene's germline CDR1 is MNHEY and CDR2 SMNVEV (reference sequence). Trimming stripped 3 bases from V and 3 bases from J, with 9 bases between. The CDR3 sequence: CASSFTRSYEQYF. The CDR3 coding sequence is TGTGCCAGCAGTTTTACGAGGAGCTACGAGCAGTACTTC.

CDR3 sequence (DNA): TGTGCCAGTAGTATTGGGGTGAGCTCCTACAATGAGCAGTTCTTC. Amino acids: CASSIGVSSYNEQFF. J is TRBJ2-1 and V is TRBV19; the D is unclear. The CDR3 covers 15 residues. V dropped 3 bases and J dropped 0 bases, with 9 bases sitting between them. Germline V gene lookup returns CDR1 LNHDA and CDR2 SQIVND (reference sequence). Complete variable domain (other parts from reference TRBV19 and TRBJ2-1): DGGITQSPKYLFRKEGQNVTLSCEQNLNHDAMYWYRQDPGQGLRLIYYSQIVNDFQKGDIAEGYSVSREKKESFPLTVTSAQKNPTAFYLCASSIGVSSYNEQFFGPGTRLTVL.

The genes are TRBV9 and TRBJ1-2, with unresolved D. This CDR3 has 14 amino acids. V was pared by 5 bases and J by 8 bases, with 19 bases between. Germline loops: CDR1 SGDLS, CDR2 YYNGEE. CDR3 residues: CASSADPPKAGYTF. The CDR3 DNA follows: TGTGCCAGCAGTGCCGACCCACCTAAGGCGGGCTACACCTTC.

This clone was observed a single time. The chain links TRBV10-1 to TRBJ2-5; 9 nucleotides align to TRBD2. The end of the DNA fits TRBJ2-7 better, so the J call may be wrong. This CDR3 has 14 residues. CDR1 is WNHNN and CDR2 is SYGVQD in the germline V gene (reference sequence). The CDR3 coding sequence is TGCGCCAGCACGGATAGCGGGAGCACTACCGAGCAGTACTTC. The encoded protein is CASTDSGSTTEQYF.

The CDR3, as DNA: TGTGCCAGTACGGAGTCGGGAGGGCCGCTCGGCGAGCAGTACTTC. Translation gives CASTESGGPLGEQYF. This sequence joins TRBV19 and TRBJ2-7; 8 positions match TRBD2. This CDR3 comprises 15 residues. Per the germline V gene, CDR1 is LNHDA and CDR2 is SQIVND (reference sequence). V dropped 7 bases and J dropped 6; count of bases not matched to a gene: 14.

This sequence joins TRBV7-9 and TRBJ2-7; D might be TRBD1 or TRBD2, each matching 6 bases. The V end was cut by 5 bases, the J end by 0 bases, with 20 bases between. The CDR3 totals 17 residues. Germline V gene data show CDR1 as SEHNR and CDR2 as FQNEAQ (reference sequence). This chain's CDR3 is CASSVPHEGGHSYEQYF. In DNA form, the CDR3 reads TGTGCCAGCAGCGTCCCCCACGAAGGGGGGCACTCCTACGAGCAGTACTTC.

This CDR3 is CASSYAPSQETQYF. In DNA form, the CDR3 reads TGTGCCAGCAGTTACGCCCCGAGTCAAGAGACCCAGTACTTC. The genes are TRBV6-5 and TRBJ2-5; no firm D call. The V and J ends lost 2 bases and 2 bases respectively, with 9 bases between them. Germline V gives CDR1 MNHEY, CDR2 SVGAGI. The CDR3 runs 14 residues.

The V call is TRBV10-2, the J call TRBJ2-3; TRBD2 matches at 11 bases. CDR1 and CDR2 (germline): WSHSY, SAAADI. Trimming cost V 4 bases and J 3 bases; bases outside gene matches: 3. The CDR3 runs 15 residues. In DNA form, the CDR3 reads TGCGCCAGCAGTGCACTAGCGGGAGTAACAGATACGCAGTATTTT. Its protein product is CASSALAGVTDTQYF.

This chain joins TRBV10-3 and TRBJ1-5, with TRBD1 matching over 10 bases. There are 15 residues in the CDR3. The V and J ends lost 4 bases and 6 bases, in that order; junction bases with no gene match: 6. CDR1 ENHRY and CDR2 SYGVKD come from the germline V gene. The CDR3, as DNA: TGTGCCATCAGTGGAGGGACAGGGGAGAGTCAGCCCCAGCATTTT. Its protein is CAISGGTGESQPQHF.

This rearrangement joins TRBV5-6 to TRBJ1-2; 7 bases are a match to TRBD1. Germline CDR1 is SGHDT and CDR2 is YYEEEE. Trimming cost V 1 base and J 2 bases; bases outside gene matches: 14. The CDR3 length is 18 residues. Here the CDR3 DNA reads TGTGCCAGCAGCTTGCCTGAATCGGGACAGAGAGAAAACTATGGCTACACCTTC. Its protein is CASSLPESGQRENYGYTF. The variable domain in full, completed from reference TRBV5-6 and TRBJ1-2, reads DAGVTQSPTHLIKTRGQQVTLRCSPKSGHDTVSWYQQALGQGPQFIFQYYEEEERQRGNFPDRFSGHQFPNYSSELNVNALLLGDSALYLCASSLPESGQRENYGYTFGSGTRLTVV.

The rearrangement joins TRBV6-6 to TRBJ2-5; D gene ambiguous. Per germline, CDR1 MNHNY and CDR2 SVGAGI (reference sequence). Trimming removed 5 bases at V and 5 bases at J, with 12 bases between. This CDR3 has 13 amino acids. Written as DNA, the CDR3 is TGTGCCAGCAGTACCCCCCTAAGGGAGACCCAGTACTTC. Protein sequence: CASSTPLRETQYF.

The chain links TRBV4-1 to TRBJ2-1; D not resolved. The CDR3 totals 15 residues. Trimming removed 4 bases from V and 4 bases from J, with 14 bases in between. Germline loops: CDR1 MGHRA, CDR2 YSYEKL. The CDR3 protein is CASSRPIGVYNEQFF. The CDR3 region has the DNA TGCGCCAGCAGCCGACCCATCGGCGTTTACAATGAGCAGTTCTTC.

V and J are TRBV5-4 and TRBJ2-7, with a weak D call TRBD2 (5 bases). The germline V and J ends were trimmed by 2 bases and 4 bases, with 10 bases remaining between them. The CDR3 is made up of 13 amino acids. Germline V gives CDR1 SGHNT, CDR2 YYREEE (reference sequence). The CDR3 protein is CASSFIGVYEQYF. In DNA form, the CDR3 reads TGTGCCAGCAGCTTTATCGGGGTATACGAGCAGTACTTC.

As for this clone: The sample contains more than one DNA sequence encoding this CDR3. The V call is TRBV11-2, the J call TRBJ1-1; D is unresolved. CDR1 and CDR2 from the germline V gene are SGHAT and FQNNGV. This CDR3 spans 12 amino acids. V was pared by 2 bases and J by 2 bases, with 3 bases between. CDR3 residues: CASSLSNTEAFF. The CDR3 DNA reads TGTGCCAGCAGCTTATCTAACACTGAAGCTTTCTTT.

As concerns this clone: The sample holds other DNA sequences that translate to the same CDR3. V gene TRBV19 combines with J gene TRBJ2-1; D ambiguous. V gave up 5 bases and J gave up 4 bases, with 9 bases separating them. CDR1 is LNHDA, CDR2 SQIVND, per germline (reference sequence). This CDR3 has 13 amino acids. The CDR3 sequence: CASSPGPYNEQFF. The CDR3 DNA follows: TGTGCCAGTAGTCCCGGGCCTTACAATGAGCAGTTCTTC.

The genes are TRBV7-2 and TRBJ2-1; TRBD2 might be the D (6 bases). V was clipped by 1 base and J by 5 bases, with 15 bases between them. Looked up from germline, CDR1 is SGHTA and CDR2 is FQGNSA. This CDR3 is 16 amino acids long. The CDR3 DNA sequence: TGTGCCAGCAGCTTAGGGTTAGCGGAACTCGACAATGAGCAGTTCTTC. The encoded protein is CASSLGLAELDNEQFF.